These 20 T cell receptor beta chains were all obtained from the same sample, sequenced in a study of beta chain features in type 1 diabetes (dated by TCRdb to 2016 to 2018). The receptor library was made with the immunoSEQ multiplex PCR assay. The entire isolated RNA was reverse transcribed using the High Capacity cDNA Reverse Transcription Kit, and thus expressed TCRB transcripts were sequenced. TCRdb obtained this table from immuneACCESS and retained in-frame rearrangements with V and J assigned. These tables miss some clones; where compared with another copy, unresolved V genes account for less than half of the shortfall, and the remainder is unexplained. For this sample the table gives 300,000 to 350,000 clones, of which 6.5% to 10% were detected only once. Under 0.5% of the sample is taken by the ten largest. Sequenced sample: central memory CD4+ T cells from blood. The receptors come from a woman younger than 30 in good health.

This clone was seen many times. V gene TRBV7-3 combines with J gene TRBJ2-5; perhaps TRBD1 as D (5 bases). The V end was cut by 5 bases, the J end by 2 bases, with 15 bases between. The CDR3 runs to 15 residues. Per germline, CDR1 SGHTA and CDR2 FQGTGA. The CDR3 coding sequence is TGTGCCAGCAGCCCTGGGGCAGGAGAGCAAGAGACCCAGTACTTC. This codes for CASSPGAGEQETQYF.

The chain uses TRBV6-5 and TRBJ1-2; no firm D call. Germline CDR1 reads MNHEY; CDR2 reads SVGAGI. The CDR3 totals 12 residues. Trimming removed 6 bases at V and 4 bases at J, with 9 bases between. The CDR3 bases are TGTGCCAGCAGCCGACATCCCTATGGCTACACCTTC. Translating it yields CASSRHPYGYTF.

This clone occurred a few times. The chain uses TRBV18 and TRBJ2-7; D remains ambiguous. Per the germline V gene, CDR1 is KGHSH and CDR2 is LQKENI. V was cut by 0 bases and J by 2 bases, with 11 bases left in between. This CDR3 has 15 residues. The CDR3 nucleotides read TGTGCCAGCTCACCACCCCGGGTTGGCACCTACGAGCAGTACTTC. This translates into CASSPPRVGTYEQYF.

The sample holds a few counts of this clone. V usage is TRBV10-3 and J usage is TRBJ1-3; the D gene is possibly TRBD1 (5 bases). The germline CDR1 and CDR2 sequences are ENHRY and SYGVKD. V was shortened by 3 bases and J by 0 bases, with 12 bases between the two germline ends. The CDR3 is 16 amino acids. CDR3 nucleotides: TGTGCCATCAGTGAATCAGCAGGGAGCTCTGGAAACACCATATATTTT. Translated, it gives CAISESAGSSGNTIYF.

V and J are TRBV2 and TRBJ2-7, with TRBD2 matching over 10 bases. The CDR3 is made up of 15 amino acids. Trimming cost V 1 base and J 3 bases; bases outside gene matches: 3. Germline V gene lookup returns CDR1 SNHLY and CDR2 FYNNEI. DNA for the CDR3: TGTGCCAGCAGTGAAGTAGCGGGGGGTCTCTACGAGCAGTACTTC. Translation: CASSEVAGGLYEQYF.

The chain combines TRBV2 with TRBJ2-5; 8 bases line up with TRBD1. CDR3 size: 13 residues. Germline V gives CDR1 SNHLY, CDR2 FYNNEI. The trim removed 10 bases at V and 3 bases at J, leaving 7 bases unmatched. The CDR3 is CANRRTGKETQYF. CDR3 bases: TGTGCCAACAGGCGGACAGGGAAAGAGACCCAGTACTTC.

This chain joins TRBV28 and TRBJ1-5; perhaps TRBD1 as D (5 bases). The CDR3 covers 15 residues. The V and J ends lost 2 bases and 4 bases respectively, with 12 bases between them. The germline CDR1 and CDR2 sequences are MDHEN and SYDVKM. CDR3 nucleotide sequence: TGTGCCAGCAGTTTACAGGGAGGGTATAATCAGCCCCAGCATTTT. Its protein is CASSLQGGYNQPQHF.

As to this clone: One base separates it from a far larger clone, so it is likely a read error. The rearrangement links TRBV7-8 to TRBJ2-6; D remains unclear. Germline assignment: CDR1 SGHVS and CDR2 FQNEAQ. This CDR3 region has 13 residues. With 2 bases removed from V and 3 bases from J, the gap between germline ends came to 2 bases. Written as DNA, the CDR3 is TGTGCCAGCAGCTTATTTGGGGCCAACGTCCTGACTTTC. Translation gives CASSLFGANVLTF.

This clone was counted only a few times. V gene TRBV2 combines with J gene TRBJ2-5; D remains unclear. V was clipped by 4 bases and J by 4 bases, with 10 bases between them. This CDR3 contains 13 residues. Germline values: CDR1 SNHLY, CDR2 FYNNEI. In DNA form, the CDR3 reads TGTGCCAGCAGTGCGGGCGAGCTAGAGACCCAGTACTTC. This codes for CASSAGELETQYF.

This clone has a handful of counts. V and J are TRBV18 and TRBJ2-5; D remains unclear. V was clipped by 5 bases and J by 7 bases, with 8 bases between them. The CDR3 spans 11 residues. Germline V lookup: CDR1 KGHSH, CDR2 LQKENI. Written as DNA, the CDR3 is TGTGCCAGCTCAACCGGTGGGACCCAGTACTTC. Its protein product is CASSTGGTQYF. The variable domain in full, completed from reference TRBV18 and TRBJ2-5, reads NAGVMQNPRHLVRRRGQEARLRCSPMKGHSHVYWYRQLPEEGLKFMVYLQKENIIDESGMPKERFSAEFPKEGPSILRIQQVVRGDSAAYFCASSTGGTQYFGPGTRLLVL.

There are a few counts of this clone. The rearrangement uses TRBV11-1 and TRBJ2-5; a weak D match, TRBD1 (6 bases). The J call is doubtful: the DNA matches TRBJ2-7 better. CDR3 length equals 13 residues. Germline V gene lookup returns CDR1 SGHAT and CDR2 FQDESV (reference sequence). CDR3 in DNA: TGTGCCAGCAGCTACAGGGCTTCCTACGAGCAGTACTTC. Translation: CASSYRASYEQYF.

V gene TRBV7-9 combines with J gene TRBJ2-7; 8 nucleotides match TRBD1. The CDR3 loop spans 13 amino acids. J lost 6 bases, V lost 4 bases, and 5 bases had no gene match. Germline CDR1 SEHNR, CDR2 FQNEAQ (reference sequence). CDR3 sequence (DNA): TGTGCCAGCAGCTACGCCGGGACAGGCGAGCAGTACTTC. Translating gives CASSYAGTGEQYF.

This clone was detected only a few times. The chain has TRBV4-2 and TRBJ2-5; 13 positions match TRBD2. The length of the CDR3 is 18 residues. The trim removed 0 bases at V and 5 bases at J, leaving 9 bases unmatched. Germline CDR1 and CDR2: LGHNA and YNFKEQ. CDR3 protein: CASSQDWRTTSGRETQYF. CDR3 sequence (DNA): TGTGCCAGCAGCCAAGATTGGAGGACGACTAGCGGGAGGGAGACCCAGTACTTC.

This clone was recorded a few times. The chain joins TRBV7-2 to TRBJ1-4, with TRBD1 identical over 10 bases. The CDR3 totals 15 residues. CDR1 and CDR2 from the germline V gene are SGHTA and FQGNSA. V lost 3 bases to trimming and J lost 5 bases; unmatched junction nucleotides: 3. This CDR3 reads CASSLPGQGNEKLFF. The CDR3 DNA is TGTGCCAGCAGCTTGCCGGGACAGGGGAATGAAAAACTGTTTTTT.

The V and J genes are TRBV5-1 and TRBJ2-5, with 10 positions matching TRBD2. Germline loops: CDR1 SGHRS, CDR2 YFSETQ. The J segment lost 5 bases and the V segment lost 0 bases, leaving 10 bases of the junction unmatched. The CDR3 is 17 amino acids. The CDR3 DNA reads TGCGCCAGCAGCTTGGCTCCTAGCGGGAGAACTTGGGAGACCCAGTACTTC. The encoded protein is CASSLAPSGRTWETQYF.

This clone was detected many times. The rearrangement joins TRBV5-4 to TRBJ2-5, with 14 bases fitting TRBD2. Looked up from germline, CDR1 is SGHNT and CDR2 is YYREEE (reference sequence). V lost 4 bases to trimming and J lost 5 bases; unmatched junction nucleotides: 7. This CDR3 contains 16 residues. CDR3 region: CASSRGTSGSIETQYF. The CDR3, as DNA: TGTGCCAGCAGCCGAGGGACTAGCGGGAGTATTGAGACCCAGTACTTC.

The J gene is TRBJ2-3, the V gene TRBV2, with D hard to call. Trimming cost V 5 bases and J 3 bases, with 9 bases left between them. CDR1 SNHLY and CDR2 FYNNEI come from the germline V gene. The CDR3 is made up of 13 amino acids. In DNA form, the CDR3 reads TGTGCCAGCAGTTACGATCCAACAGATACGCAGTATTTT. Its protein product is CASSYDPTDTQYF.

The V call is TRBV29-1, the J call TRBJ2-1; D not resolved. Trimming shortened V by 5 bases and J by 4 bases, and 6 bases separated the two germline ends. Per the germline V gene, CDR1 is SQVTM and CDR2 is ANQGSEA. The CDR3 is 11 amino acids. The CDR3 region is CSVLVYNEQFF. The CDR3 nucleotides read TGCAGCGTTTTGGTTTACAATGAGCAGTTCTTC.

CDR3 nucleotides: TGTGCCAGTTCCCCCGCCCATGAGACCCAGTACTTC. Its protein is CASSPAHETQYF. The rearrangement links TRBV9 to TRBJ2-5; D unresolved. Trimming stripped 8 bases from V and 5 bases from J, with 13 bases between. Germline V lookup: CDR1 SGDLS, CDR2 YYNGEE. CDR3 size: 12 residues.

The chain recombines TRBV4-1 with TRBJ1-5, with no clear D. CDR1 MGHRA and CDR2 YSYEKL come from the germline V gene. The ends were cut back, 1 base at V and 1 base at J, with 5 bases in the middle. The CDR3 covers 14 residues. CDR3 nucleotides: TGCGCCAGCAGCCAAGGTTGGAGCAATCAGCCCCAGCATTTT. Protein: CASSQGWSNQPQHF.